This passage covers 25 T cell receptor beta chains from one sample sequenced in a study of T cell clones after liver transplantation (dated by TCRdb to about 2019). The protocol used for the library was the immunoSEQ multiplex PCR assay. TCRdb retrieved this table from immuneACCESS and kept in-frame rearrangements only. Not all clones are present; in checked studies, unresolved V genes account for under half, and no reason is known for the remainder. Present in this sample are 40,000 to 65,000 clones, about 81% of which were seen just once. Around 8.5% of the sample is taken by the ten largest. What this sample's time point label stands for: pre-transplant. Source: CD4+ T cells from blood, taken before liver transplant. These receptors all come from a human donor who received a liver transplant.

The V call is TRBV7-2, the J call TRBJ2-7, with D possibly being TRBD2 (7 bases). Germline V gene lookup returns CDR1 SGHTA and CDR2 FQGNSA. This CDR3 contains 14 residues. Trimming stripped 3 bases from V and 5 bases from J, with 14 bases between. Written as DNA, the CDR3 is TGTGCCAGCAGCTTTTCCAGGGGAGGGGACGAGCAGTACTTC. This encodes CASSFSRGGDEQYF.

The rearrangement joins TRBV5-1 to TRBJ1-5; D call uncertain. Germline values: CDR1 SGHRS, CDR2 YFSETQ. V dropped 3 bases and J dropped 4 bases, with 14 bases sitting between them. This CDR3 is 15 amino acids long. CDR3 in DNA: TGCGCCAGCAGCTCAACCGGAGGGAGTAATCAGCCCCAGCATTTT. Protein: CASSSTGGSNQPQHF.

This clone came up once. CDR3 DNA sequence: TGTGCCAGCAGCCAACGGTCCTACGAGCAGTACTTC. This codes for CASSQRSYEQYF. The chain couples TRBV28 to TRBJ2-7; D gene uncertain. Between the trimmed V and J ends, which lost 6 bases and 1 base, there was a span of 7 bases. The CDR3 consists of 12 residues. Germline CDR1 reads MDHEN; CDR2 reads SYDVKM. The full variable domain, its missing parts supplied by reference TRBV28 and TRBJ2-7, is DVKVTQSSRYLVKRTGEKVFLECVQDMDHENMFWYRQDPGLGLRLIYFSYDVKMKEKGDIPEGYSVSREKKERFSLILESASTNQTSMYLCASSQRSYEQYFGPGTRLTVT.

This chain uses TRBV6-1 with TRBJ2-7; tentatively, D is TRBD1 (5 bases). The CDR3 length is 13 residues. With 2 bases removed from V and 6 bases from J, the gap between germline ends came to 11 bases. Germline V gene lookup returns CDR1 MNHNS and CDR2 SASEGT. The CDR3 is CASSEKGVGEQYF. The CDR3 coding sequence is TGTGCCAGCAGTGAAAAAGGGGTAGGCGAGCAGTACTTC.

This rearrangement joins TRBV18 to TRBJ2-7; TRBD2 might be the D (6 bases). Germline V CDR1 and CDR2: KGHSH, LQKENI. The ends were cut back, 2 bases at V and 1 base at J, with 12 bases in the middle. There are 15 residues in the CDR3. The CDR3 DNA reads TGTGCCAGCTCACCAATAGCTAGCGTTTCCTACGAGCAGTACTTC. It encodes CASSPIASVSYEQYF.

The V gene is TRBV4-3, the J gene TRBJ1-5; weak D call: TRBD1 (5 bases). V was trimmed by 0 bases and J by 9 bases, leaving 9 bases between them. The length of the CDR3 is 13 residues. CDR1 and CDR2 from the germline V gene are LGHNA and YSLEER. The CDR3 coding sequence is TGCGCCAGCAGCCAAGATATTGGGGGGCCCCAGCATTTT. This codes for CASSQDIGGPQHF.

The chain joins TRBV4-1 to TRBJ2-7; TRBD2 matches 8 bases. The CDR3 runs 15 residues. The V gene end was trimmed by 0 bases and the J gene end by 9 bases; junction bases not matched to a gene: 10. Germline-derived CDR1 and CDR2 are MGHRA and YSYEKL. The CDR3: CASSQEDLGGGGQYF. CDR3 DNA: TGCGCCAGCAGCCAAGAGGATCTCGGGGGGGGAGGGCAGTACTTC.

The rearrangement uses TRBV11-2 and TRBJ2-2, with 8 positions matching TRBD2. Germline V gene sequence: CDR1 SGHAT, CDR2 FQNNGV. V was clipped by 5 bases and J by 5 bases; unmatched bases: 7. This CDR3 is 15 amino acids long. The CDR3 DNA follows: TGTGCCAGCAGCCAGAGCACTAGCGGTACCGGGGAGCTGTTTTTT. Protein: CASSQSTSGTGELFF.

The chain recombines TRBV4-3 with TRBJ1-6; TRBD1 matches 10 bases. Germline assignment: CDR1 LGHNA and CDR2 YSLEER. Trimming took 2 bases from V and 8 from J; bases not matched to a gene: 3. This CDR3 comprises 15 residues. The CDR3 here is CASSQPGTGDSPLHF. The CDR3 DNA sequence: TGCGCCAGCAGCCAACCAGGGACAGGGGATTCACCCCTCCACTTT.

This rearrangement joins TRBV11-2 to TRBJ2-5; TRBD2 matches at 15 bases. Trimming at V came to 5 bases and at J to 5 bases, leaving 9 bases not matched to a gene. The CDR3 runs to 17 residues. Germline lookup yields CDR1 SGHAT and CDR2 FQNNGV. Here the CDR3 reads CASSVGLAGGGRETQYF. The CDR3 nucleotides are TGTGCCAGCAGCGTGGGACTAGCGGGAGGTGGGAGGGAGACCCAGTACTTC.

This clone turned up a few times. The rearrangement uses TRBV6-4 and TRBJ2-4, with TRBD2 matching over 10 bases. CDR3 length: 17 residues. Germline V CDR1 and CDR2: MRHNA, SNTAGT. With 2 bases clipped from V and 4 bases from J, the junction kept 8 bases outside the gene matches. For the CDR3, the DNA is TGTGCCAGCAGTGACCGAAGCGGGGGGGATCCGAAAAACATTCAGTACTTC. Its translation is CASSDRSGGDPKNIQYF.

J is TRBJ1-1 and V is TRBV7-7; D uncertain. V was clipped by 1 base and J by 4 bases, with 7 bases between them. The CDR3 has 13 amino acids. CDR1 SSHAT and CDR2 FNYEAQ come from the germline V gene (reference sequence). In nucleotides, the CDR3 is TGTGCCAGCAGCTTAGGAGAGGGCACTGAAGCTTTCTTT. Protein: CASSLGEGTEAFF.

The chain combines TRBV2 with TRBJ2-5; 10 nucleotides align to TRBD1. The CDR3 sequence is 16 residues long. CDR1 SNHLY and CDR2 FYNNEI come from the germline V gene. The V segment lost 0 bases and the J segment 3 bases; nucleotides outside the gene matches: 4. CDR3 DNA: TGTGCCAGCAGTGAAGCGGGGGACAGGGGAAAAGAGACCCAGTACTTC. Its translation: CASSEAGDRGKETQYF.

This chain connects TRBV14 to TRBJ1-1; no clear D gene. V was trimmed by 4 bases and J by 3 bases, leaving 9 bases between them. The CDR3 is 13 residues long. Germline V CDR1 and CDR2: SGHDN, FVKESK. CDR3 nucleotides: TGTGCCAGCAGCCGATCTAGGGACACTGAAGCTTTCTTT. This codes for CASSRSRDTEAFF.

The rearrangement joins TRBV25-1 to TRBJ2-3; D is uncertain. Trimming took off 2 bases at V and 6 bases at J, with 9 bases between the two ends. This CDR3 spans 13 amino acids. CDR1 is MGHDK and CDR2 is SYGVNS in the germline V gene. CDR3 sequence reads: CASSEGSRDTQYF. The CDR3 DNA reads TGTGCCAGCAGTGAAGGCAGCCGCGATACGCAGTATTTT.

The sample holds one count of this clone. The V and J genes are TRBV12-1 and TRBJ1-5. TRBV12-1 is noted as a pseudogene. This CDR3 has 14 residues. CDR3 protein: CASSPDPCNQPQHF. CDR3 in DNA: TGTGCCAGCAGCCCCGACCCATGCAATCAGCCCCAGCATTTT.

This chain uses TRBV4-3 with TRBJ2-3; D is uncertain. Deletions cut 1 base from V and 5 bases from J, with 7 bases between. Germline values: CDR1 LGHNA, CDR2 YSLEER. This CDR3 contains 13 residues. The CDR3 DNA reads TGCGCCAGCAGCCAAGGCTACTTAGATACGCAGTATTTT. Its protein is CASSQGYLDTQYF.

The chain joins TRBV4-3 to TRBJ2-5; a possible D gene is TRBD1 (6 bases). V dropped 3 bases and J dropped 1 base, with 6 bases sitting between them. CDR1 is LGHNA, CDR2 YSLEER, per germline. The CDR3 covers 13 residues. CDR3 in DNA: TGCGCCAGCAGCCAGGGGGCCCAAGAGACCCAGTACTTC. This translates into CASSQGAQETQYF.

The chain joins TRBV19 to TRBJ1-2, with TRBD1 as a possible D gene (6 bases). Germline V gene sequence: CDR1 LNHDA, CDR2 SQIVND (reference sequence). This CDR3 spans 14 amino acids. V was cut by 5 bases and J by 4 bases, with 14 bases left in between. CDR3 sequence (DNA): TGTGCCAGTAGTCCGAGAACGACAGGCTATGGCTACACCTTC. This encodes CASSPRTTGYGYTF.

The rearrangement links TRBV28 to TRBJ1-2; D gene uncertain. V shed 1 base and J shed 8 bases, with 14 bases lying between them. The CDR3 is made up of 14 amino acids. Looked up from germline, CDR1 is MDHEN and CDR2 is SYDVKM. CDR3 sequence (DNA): TGTGCCAGCAGTTTATCCCCCAGGACTCAAGGCTACACCTTC. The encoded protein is CASSLSPRTQGYTF.

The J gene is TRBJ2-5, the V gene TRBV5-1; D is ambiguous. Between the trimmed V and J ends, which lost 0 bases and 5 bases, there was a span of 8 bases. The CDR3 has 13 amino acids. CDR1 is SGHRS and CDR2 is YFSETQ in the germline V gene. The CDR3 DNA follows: TGCGCCAGCAGCTTGGAGGTAACGGAGACCCAGTACTTC. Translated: CASSLEVTETQYF.

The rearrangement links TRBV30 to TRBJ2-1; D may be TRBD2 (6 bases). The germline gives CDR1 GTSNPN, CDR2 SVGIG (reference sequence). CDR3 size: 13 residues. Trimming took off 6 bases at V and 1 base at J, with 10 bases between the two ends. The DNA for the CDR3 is TGTGCCTGTGGGGGGAGATCCTACAATGAGCAGTTCTTC. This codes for CACGGRSYNEQFF.

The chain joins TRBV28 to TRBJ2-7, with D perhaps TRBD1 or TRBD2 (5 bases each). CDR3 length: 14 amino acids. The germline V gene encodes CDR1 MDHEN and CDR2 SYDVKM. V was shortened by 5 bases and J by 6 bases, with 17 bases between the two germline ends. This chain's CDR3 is CASSPPGAQSEQYF. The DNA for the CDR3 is TGTGCCAGCAGTCCCCCCGGGGCTCAGAGCGAGCAGTACTTC.

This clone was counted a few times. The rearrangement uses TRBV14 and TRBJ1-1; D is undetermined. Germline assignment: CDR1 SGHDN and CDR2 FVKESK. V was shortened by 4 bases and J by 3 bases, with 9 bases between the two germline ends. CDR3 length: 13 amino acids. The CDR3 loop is CASSLDLYTEAFF. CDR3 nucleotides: TGTGCCAGCAGCCTCGACTTATACACTGAAGCTTTCTTT. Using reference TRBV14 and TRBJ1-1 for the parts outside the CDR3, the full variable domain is EAGVTQFPSHSVIEKGQTVTLRCDPISGHDNLYWYRRVMGKEIKFLLHFVKESKQDESGMPNNRFLAERTGGTYSTLKVQPAELEDSGVYFCASSLDLYTEAFFGQGTRLTVV.

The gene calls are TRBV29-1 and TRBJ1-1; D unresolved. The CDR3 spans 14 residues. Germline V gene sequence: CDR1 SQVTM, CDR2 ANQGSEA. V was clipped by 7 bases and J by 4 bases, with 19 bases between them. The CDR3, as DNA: TGCAGCGCCCACCCGACGACACCGTTCACTGAAGCTTTCTTT. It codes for CSAHPTTPFTEAFF.